This T cell receptor beta chain was obtained from a study of regulatory T cells in long-lasting Graves disease. Study-level results: Study of thyroid tissue was not done, with only peripheral blood studied.

To make TCR beta libraries, researchers used iRepertoire HTBI primers and Arm-PCR of CDR3 regions. In the original processing: The study identified under 80 TRBV and approximately 14 TRBJ segments across samples. TCRdb re-called the multiplex PCR reads with MiXCR, one entry per CDR3 protein. These V and J calls originate from TCRdb's pipeline instead of the authors' own analysis. The repertoire holds approximately 210,000 distinct CDR3 sequences, approximately 20% seen once, with approximately 20% in the top ten. The time point: newly diagnosed GD, antithyroid drugs for less than 3 months. Researchers made the TCR library from RNA that was extracted from PBMCs. About this clonotype: The antigen remains unidentified.

V was clipped by 6 bases and J by 2 bases; unmatched bases: 11. Germline V lookup: CDR1 SEHNR, CDR2 FQNEAQ (reference sequence). There are 16 residues in the CDR3. The chain combines TRBV7-9 with TRBJ2-7; 9 nucleotides align to TRBD1. The material was peripheral blood mononuclear cells (PBMCs), obtained at new diagnosis, from a patient treated with antithyroid drugs. The clonotype originates from a female donor with Graves disease. CDR3 sequence reads: CASSYSRTGVAYEQYF. CDR3 in DNA: TGTGCCAGCAGTTACTCCCGGACAGGGGTGGCCTACGAGCAGTACTTC.